This TCR beta chain appears in the sequencing data of a study of blood T cell repertoires in COVID-19. Study details: Both acute and convalescent COVID-19 samples were obtained from the United States, Italy and Spain.

V shed 0 bases, J shed 0 bases, and the junction held 2 bases outside the gene matches. The CDR3 contains 16 residues. Germline V CDR1 and CDR2: SGHTS, YDEGEE. Per the authors' pipeline: Using reference gene primer amplification, nucleated cell counts were estimated. Repertoires were generated with immunoSEQ multiplex PCR, while TCRdb's copy carries only in-frame clones and drops some. D and trimming come from the DNA, and the V and J calls and clone size come from that table. This table holds about 290,000 clones, roughly 80% found once. The TCR was taken from a woman aged 45-65 years with active or convalescent COVID-19. Specimen: peripheral blood. The chain links TRBV5-8 to TRBJ2-3, with 9 nucleotides matching TRBD2. The CDR3 here is CASSLALAGSTDTQYF. The CDR3 coding sequence is TGTGCCAGCAGCTTGGCCCTAGCGGGGAGCACAGATACGCAGTATTTT.